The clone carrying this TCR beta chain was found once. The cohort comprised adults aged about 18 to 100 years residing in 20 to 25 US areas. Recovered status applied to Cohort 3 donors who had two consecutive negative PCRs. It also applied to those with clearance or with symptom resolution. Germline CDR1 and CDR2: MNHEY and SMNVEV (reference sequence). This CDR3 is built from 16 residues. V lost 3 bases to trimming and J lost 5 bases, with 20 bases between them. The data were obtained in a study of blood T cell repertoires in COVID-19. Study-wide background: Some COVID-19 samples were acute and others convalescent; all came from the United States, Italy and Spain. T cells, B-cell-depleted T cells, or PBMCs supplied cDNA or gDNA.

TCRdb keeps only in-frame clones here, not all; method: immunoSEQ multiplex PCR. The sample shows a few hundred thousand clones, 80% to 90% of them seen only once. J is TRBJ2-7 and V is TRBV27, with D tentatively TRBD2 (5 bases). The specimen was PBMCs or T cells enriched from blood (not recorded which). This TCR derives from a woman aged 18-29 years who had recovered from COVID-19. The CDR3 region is CASSLAGSGVGHEQYF. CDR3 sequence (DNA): TGTGCCAGCAGTTTGGCTGGCTCCGGGGTAGGCCACGAGCAGTACTTC.